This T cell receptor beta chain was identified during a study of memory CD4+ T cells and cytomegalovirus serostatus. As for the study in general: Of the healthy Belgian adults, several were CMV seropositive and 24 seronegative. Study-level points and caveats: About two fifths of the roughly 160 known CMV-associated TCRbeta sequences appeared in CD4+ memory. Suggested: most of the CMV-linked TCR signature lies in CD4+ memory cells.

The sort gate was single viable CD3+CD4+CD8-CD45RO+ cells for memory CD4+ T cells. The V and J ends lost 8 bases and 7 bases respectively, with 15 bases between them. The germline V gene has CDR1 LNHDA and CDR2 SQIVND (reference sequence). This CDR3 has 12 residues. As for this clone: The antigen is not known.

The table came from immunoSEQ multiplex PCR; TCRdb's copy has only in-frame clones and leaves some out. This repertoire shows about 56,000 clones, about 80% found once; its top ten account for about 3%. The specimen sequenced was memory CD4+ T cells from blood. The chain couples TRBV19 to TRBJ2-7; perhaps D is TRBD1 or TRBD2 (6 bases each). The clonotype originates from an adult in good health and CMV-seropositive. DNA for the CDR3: TGTGCCAGTTCCAGGGGACTGGGGGAGCAGTACTTC. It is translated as CASSRGLGEQYF. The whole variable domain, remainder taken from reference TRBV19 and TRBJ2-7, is DGGITQSPKYLFRKEGQNVTLSCEQNLNHDAMYWYRQDPGQGLRLIYYSQIVNDFQKGDIAEGYSVSREKKESFPLTVTSAQKNPTAFYLCASSRGLGEQYFGPGTRLTVT.